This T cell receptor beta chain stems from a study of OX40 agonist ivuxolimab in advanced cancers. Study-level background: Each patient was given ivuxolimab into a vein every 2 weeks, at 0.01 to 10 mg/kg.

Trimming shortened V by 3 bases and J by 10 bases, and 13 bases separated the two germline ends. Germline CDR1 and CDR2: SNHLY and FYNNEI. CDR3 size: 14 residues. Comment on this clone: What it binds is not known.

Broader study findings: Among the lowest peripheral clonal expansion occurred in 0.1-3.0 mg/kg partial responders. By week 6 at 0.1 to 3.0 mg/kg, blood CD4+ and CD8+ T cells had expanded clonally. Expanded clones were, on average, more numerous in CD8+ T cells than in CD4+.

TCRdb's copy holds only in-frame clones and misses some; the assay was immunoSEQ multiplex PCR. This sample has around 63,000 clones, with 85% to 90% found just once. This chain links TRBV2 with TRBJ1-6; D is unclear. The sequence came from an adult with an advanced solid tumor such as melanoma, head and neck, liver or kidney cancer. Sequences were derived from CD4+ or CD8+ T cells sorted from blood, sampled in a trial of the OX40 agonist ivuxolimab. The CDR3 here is CASSDGSGRSPLHF. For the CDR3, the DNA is TGTGCCAGCAGTGACGGATCTGGTCGATCACCCCTCCACTTT.